This T cell receptor beta chain was retrieved from a study of T cell repertoires in cytomegalovirus infection. In the study overall: CMV infection together with matching HLA type was indicated by public TCR beta signatures. Findings of the study overall: CMV-specific HLA-C-restricted TCR beta clonotypes dominated the ex vivo response. Accumulated public TCR beta family frequency recognized individuals carrying CMV together with the relevant HLA.

Germline CDR1 SGHRS, CDR2 YFSETQ. The trim removed 0 bases at V and 6 bases at J, leaving 4 bases unmatched. This CDR3 contains 15 residues. This clonotype was seen only a few times. What it binds is not known. TCRdb reprocessed the reads with MiXCR, giving one entry per CDR3 protein. This repertoire shows just under 550,000 distinct CDR3 sequences, less than 30% found once; its top ten account for about 12%. The V and J genes are TRBV5-1 and TRBJ2-1; 9 bases map to TRBD2. The sample was PBMCs. The TCR originated in a human donor in good health (CMV status not recorded). Some clones in this sample may be carry-over from other donors' samples. As DNA, the CDR3 is TGCGCCAGCAGCTTGGTTAGCGGGAGTATCAATGAGCAGTTCTTC. This codes for CASSLVSGSINEQFF. The full variable domain, rest sourced from reference TRBV5-1 and TRBJ2-1, is KAGVTQTPRYLIKTRGQQVTLSCSPISGHRSVSWYQQTPGQGLQFLFEYFSETQRNKGNFPGRFSGRQFSNSRSEMNVSTLELGDSALYLCASSLVSGSINEQFFGPGTRLTVL.